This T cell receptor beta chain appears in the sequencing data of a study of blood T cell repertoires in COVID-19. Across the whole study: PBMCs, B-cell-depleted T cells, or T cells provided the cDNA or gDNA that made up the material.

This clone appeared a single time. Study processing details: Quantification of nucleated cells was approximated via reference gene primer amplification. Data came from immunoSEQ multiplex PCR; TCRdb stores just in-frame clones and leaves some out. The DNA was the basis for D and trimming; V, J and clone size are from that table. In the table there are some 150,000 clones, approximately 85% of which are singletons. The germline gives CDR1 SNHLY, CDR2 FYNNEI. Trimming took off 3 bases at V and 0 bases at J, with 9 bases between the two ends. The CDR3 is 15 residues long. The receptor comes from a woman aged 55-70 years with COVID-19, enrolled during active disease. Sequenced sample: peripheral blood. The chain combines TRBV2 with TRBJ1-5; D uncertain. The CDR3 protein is CASSEVLYSNQPQHF. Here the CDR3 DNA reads TGTGCCAGCAGTGAGGTCCTATATAGCAATCAGCCCCAGCATTTT.